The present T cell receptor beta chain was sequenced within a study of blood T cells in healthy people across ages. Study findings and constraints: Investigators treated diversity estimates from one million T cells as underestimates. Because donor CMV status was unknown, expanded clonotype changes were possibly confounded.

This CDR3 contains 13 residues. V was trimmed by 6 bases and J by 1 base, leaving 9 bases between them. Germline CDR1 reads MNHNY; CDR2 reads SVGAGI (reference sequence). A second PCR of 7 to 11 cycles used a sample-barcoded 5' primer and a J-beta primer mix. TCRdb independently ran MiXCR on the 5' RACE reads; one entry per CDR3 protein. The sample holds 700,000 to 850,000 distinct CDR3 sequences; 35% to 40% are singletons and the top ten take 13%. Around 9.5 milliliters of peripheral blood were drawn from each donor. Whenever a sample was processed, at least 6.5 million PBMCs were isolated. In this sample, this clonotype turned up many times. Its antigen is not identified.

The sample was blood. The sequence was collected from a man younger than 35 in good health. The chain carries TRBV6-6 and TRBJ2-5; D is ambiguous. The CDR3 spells CASSPTFQETQYF. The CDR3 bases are TGTGCCAGCAGCCCGACCTTCCAAGAGACCCAGTACTTC.